What follows are 21 T cell receptor beta chains derived from one specimen sequenced in a study of CD8+CD57+ T cells in acquired aplastic anemia. Both TCR beta VDJ combination and CDR3 sequence profiling were carried out. Genomic DNA was the template for this profiling. TCRdb re-analysed the reads in MiXCR, keeping a single row per CDR3 protein. The data contain about 150,000 distinct CDR3 sequences, about 48% of them singletons. CD8+CD57+ cell expansion, shown by flow cytometry, had occurred in the patients selected for sequencing. Source material: sorted CD4+, CD8+, or CD8+CD57+ T cells (not recorded which) from PBMCs. The receptors were sampled from a human donor with aplastic anemia.

The chain uses TRBV5-6 and TRBJ2-2, with 9 bases identical to TRBD2. Germline CDR1 is SGHDT and CDR2 is YYEEEE. The ends lost 4 bases at V and 3 bases at J; junction bases unmatched: 4. CDR3 size: 15 residues. This chain's CDR3 is CASSHPSGDTGELFF. The CDR3 DNA is TGTGCCAGCAGCCATCCTAGCGGGGACACCGGGGAGCTGTTTTTT.

This clonotype was seen a handful of times. The chain combines TRBV19 with TRBJ1-6; weak D call: TRBD1 (6 bases). Germline V gives CDR1 LNHDA, CDR2 SQIVND (reference sequence). CDR3 length equals 13 residues. The germline V and J ends were trimmed by 8 bases and 7 bases, with 12 bases remaining between them. The CDR3 region is CASRRQDNSPLHF. DNA of the CDR3: TGTGCCAGTCGAAGACAGGACAATTCACCCCTCCACTTT.

This clonotype has a count of ten or more. This chain connects TRBV7-8 to TRBJ2-3, with 11 bases fitting TRBD2. V lost 5 bases and J lost 6; bases outside the gene matches: 7. CDR3 length: 15 amino acids. Per the germline V gene, CDR1 is SGHVS and CDR2 is FQNEAQ. In DNA form, the CDR3 reads TGTGCCAGCAGCGCTCTAGCGGGGGGAAAGGATACGCAGTATTTT. Its translation: CASSALAGGKDTQYF. Combining the CDR3 with reference TRBV7-8 and TRBJ2-3 gives the whole variable domain GAGVSQSPRYKVAKRGQDVALRCDPISGHVSLFWYQQALGQGPEFLTYFQNEAQLDKSGLPSDRFFAERPEGSVSTLKIQRTQQEDSAVYLCASSALAGGKDTQYFGPGTRLTVL.

The CDR3 is CASSLTAGETQYF. In nucleotides, the CDR3 is TGTGCCAGCAGCTTAACGGCGGGAGAGACCCAGTACTTC. V and J are TRBV11-2 and TRBJ2-5; the D gene is possibly TRBD2 (5 bases). V lost 2 bases to trimming and J lost 4 bases, with 8 bases between them. This CDR3 spans 13 amino acids. The germline V gene encodes CDR1 SGHAT and CDR2 FQNNGV.

This clonotype showed up just once. Being one base from a much bigger clone, this may be a read error. The chain recombines TRBV9 with TRBJ1-3; D remains ambiguous. Germline V CDR1 and CDR2: SGDLS, YYNGEE. The CDR3 is made up of 15 amino acids. The CDR3 is CASSVGGSDGNAIYF. The CDR3 nucleotides are TGTGCCAGCAGCGTAGGGGGAAGCGATGGAAACGCCATATATTTT.

The table lists this clonotype with many counts. The V and J genes are TRBV7-6 and TRBJ2-1; D is uncertain. CDR1 is SGHVS and CDR2 is FNYEAQ in the germline V gene. The V and J ends lost 0 bases and 8 bases respectively, with 17 bases between them. This CDR3 is built from 16 residues. The CDR3 DNA reads as TGTGCCAGCAGCTTAGCGTGGCCACCGGGCGAAGATGAGCAGTTCTTC. Protein sequence: CASSLAWPPGEDEQFF. Looking up the rest from reference TRBV7-6 and TRBJ2-1 gives the full variable domain: GAGVSQSPRYKVTKRGQDVALRCDPISGHVSLYWYRQALGQGPEFLTYFNYEAQQDKSGLPNDRFSAERPEGSISTLTIQRTEQRDSAMYRCASSLAWPPGEDEQFFGPGTRLTVL.

This clonotype was seen only a few times. The rearrangement joins TRBV10-2 to TRBJ2-5; D ambiguous. Germline CDR1 and CDR2: WSHSY and SAAADI. Deletions cut 8 bases from V and 1 base from J, with 11 bases between. CDR3 size: 13 residues. The CDR3 DNA sequence: TGCGCCAGCCGGCAGGTAGTCCAAGAGACCCAGTACTTC. Protein sequence: CASRQVVQETQYF.

The chain carries TRBV7-6 and TRBJ2-7; tentative D call: TRBD2 (5 bases). CDR1 is SGHVS, CDR2 FNYEAQ, per germline. Trimming pared 4 bases from V and 5 bases from J, leaving 18 bases between. The CDR3 has 15 residues. CDR3 loop: CASSSTRGRFHEQYF. CDR3 DNA sequence: TGTGCCAGCAGCTCAACTAGAGGACGGTTTCACGAGCAGTACTTC.

This clonotype occurred many times. The rearrangement joins TRBV6-1 to TRBJ1-1; D is unresolved. Trimming took 7 bases from V and 0 from J, leaving 12 bases between them. CDR3 length: 14 amino acids. The germline gives CDR1 MNHNS, CDR2 SASEGT. CDR3 protein: CASIDGNMNTEAFF. The CDR3 DNA sequence: TGTGCCAGCATTGACGGGAACATGAACACTGAAGCTTTCTTT.

There are many counts of this clonotype. The gene calls are TRBV9 and TRBJ1-2; D is unresolved. Trimming left V 4 bases short and J 5 bases short, with 6 bases between. This CDR3 is 11 amino acids long. In germline, CDR1 is SGDLS, CDR2 YYNGEE. In nucleotides, the CDR3 is TGTGCCAGCAGCTCCCGGTATGGCTACACCTTC. Its translation: CASSSRYGYTF.

The sample holds many counts of this clonotype. The V gene is TRBV3-1, the J gene TRBJ2-7; the match to TRBD1 covers 8 bases. From germline, CDR1 is LGHDT and CDR2 YNNKEL (reference sequence). The CDR3 runs 16 residues. Trimming at V came to 1 base and at J to 0 bases, leaving 5 bases not matched to a gene. The CDR3 sequence is CASSQGGTGYSYEQYF. CDR3 DNA: TGTGCCAGCAGCCAAGGCGGGACAGGTTACTCCTACGAGCAGTACTTC.

The rearrangement uses TRBV7-9 and TRBJ1-5, with D tentatively TRBD1 (6 bases). Germline V gene lookup returns CDR1 SEHNR and CDR2 FQNEAQ (reference sequence). The length of the CDR3 is 14 residues. The V end lost 6 bases, the J end lost 5 bases, and 14 bases lay between the germline ends. The DNA for the CDR3 is TGTGCCAGCAGTACCCGGGACACAGATCAGCCCCAGCATTTT. The encoded protein is CASSTRDTDQPQHF.

The chain uses TRBV29-1 and TRBJ1-4, with TRBD1 matching 10 bases. J gave up 6 bases and V 6 bases, and 1 base lay outside the gene matches. The germline V gene has CDR1 SQVTM and CDR2 ANQGSEA. The CDR3 spans 12 residues. CDR3 residues: CSVGTGDEKLFF. The CDR3 region has the DNA TGCAGCGTCGGGACAGGGGATGAAAAACTGTTTTTT.

This clonotype was detected ten times or more. This rearrangement joins TRBV5-4 to TRBJ1-3; D remains unclear. CDR3 length: 14 amino acids. Deletions cut 0 bases from V and 0 bases from J, with 4 bases between. Germline assignment: CDR1 SGHNT and CDR2 YYREEE (reference sequence). CDR3 nucleotides: TGTGCCAGCAGCTTGGGGATCTCTGGAAACACCATATATTTT. Translation: CASSLGISGNTIYF.

To note about this clonotype: This clone may be a read error of a much larger clone one base away. The chain recombines TRBV6-1 with TRBJ2-1, with TRBD1 as a possible D gene (6 bases). Per the germline V gene, CDR1 is MNHNS and CDR2 is SASEGT. The CDR3 has 14 residues. Trimming left V 6 bases short and J 2 bases short, with 11 bases between. The CDR3 nucleotides are TGTGCCAGCAGGGGGGCGCCTACCTACAATGAGCAGTTCTTC. This encodes CASRGAPTYNEQFF.

In this sample, this clonotype turned up a few times. V and J are TRBV15 and TRBJ2-7; D is ambiguous. The CDR3 has 13 residues. Between the trimmed V and J ends, which lost 0 bases and 9 bases, there was a span of 12 bases. The germline gives CDR1 LNHNV, CDR2 YYDKDF (reference sequence). This CDR3 reads CATSRETLLGQYF. The CDR3 nucleotides read TGTGCCACCAGCAGAGAGACCTTATTGGGGCAGTACTTC.

This clonotype was observed at least ten times. The chain combines TRBV7-9 with TRBJ2-1; D ambiguous. Germline CDR1 SEHNR, CDR2 FQNEAQ (reference sequence). The germline V and J ends were trimmed by 2 bases and 4 bases, with 12 bases remaining between them. The CDR3 has 15 amino acids. The CDR3 nucleotides read TGTGCCAGCAGCTTACGACCTGGCTCTTACAATGAGCAGTTCTTC. Residues: CASSLRPGSYNEQFF. Based on the CDR3 plus reference TRBV7-9 and TRBJ2-1, the full variable domain is DTGVSQNPRHKITKRGQNVTFRCDPISEHNRLYWYRQTLGQGPEFLTYFQNEAQLEKSRLLSDRFSAERPKGSFSTLEIQRTEQGDSAMYLCASSLRPGSYNEQFFGPGTRLTVL.

V is TRBV20-1 and J is TRBJ2-5; D remains unclear. The CDR3 loop spans 11 amino acids. Germline assignment: CDR1 DFQATT and CDR2 SNEGSKA (reference sequence). The V gene lost 5 bases and the J gene lost 1 base, with 5 bases spanning the gap. CDR3 protein: CSAPTQETQYF. CDR3 DNA sequence: TGCAGTGCTCCCACCCAAGAGACCCAGTACTTC.

This clonotype occurred a few times. The chain links TRBV25-1 to TRBJ1-2, with 8 bases matching TRBD1. J lost 5 bases, V lost 4 bases, and 15 bases had no gene match. Germline V gene lookup returns CDR1 MGHDK and CDR2 SYGVNS. CDR3 length: 17 residues. This CDR3 reads CASSAYAGTGRQYGYTF. CDR3 DNA: TGTGCCAGCAGTGCTTACGCCGGGACAGGACGGCAGTATGGCTACACCTTC.

The genes are TRBV19 and TRBJ1-2, with 10 bases lining up with TRBD1. V dropped 1 base and J dropped 2; count of bases not matched to a gene: 1. This CDR3 is built from 15 residues. Germline loops: CDR1 LNHDA, CDR2 SQIVND (reference sequence). CDR3 sequence (DNA): TGTGCCAGTAGTATAGGGGGACAGGGGAACTATGGCTACACCTTC. This sequence encodes CASSIGGQGNYGYTF.

CDR3 DNA sequence: TGTGCCAGCACGCAGGGCAATGAGCAGTTCTTC. This codes for CASTQGNEQFF. The rearrangement uses TRBV2 and TRBJ2-1, with D perhaps matching TRBD1 (5 bases). This CDR3 is built from 11 residues. The V and J ends lost 7 bases and 6 bases respectively, with 7 bases between them. In germline, CDR1 is SNHLY, CDR2 FYNNEI.